The 13 T cell receptor beta chains reported below all come from one sample, sequenced in a study of blood T cell repertoires in COVID-19. Only in-frame clones appear in the TCRdb table, and some are missing; sequencing was by immunoSEQ multiplex PCR. The table shows fewer than 200,000 clones, with roughly nine tenths occurring only once. The sample comprised PBMCs or T cells enriched from blood (not recorded which). All receptors derive from a human donor with acute COVID-19. The donor label of this sample is uncertain.

The V and J genes are TRBV6-2 or TRBV6-3 and TRBJ2-1; TRBD2 matches 12 bases. Unmatched junction bases numbered 12, after V lost 0 bases and J lost 6 bases. The CDR3 contains 19 residues. CDR1 is MNHEY and CDR2 is SVGEGT in the germline V gene. CDR3 sequence: CASSYSKAASGGAANEQFF. CDR3 sequence (DNA): TGTGCCAGCAGTTACTCGAAAGCCGCTAGCGGGGGGGCGGCCAATGAGCAGTTCTTC.

This rearrangement joins TRBV30 to TRBJ1-6; D is perhaps TRBD1 (5 bases). Trimming took 5 bases from V and 13 from J, leaving 18 bases between them. The CDR3 is 13 residues long. Looked up from germline, CDR1 is GTSNPN and CDR2 is SVGIG (reference sequence). DNA of the CDR3: TGTGCCTGGGCAAGGGAGGGGCCGGACCCCCTCCACTTT. Translated: CAWAREGPDPLHF.

The chain links TRBV30 to TRBJ1-2; possible D gene TRBD1, 5 bases. This CDR3 has 13 residues. Trimming took off 5 bases at V and 3 bases at J, with 13 bases between the two ends. Germline V gene lookup returns CDR1 GTSNPN and CDR2 SVGIG (reference sequence). The CDR3 region has the DNA TGTGCCTGGGTACCAGGGAAATACTATGGCTACACCTTC. Its protein is CAWVPGKYYGYTF.

V and J are TRBV3-1 (or the pseudogene TRBV3-2) and TRBJ2-5, with TRBD2 matching over 15 bases. V lost 3 bases and J lost 5; bases outside the gene matches: 4. The CDR3 is 16 residues long. Germline CDR1 is LGHDT and CDR2 is YNNKEL (reference sequence). DNA for the CDR3: TGTGCCAGCAGCCAGGGACTAGCGGGGGGAATGGAGACCCAGTACTTC. Translated: CASSQGLAGGMETQYF.

The chain combines TRBV5-6 with TRBJ2-7, with D perhaps TRBD1 (5 bases). The germline V and J ends were trimmed by 2 bases and 0 bases, with 12 bases remaining between them. CDR1 is SGHDT and CDR2 is YYEEEE in the germline V gene. This CDR3 spans 15 amino acids. The CDR3 DNA sequence: TGTGCCAGCAGCTTATTTAGGACACACTCCTACGAGCAGTACTTC. This sequence encodes CASSLFRTHSYEQYF.

The chain recombines TRBV18 with TRBJ1-1; D is uncertain. CDR3 length equals 14 residues. Trimming cost V 2 bases and J 1 base, with 8 bases left between them. Germline V lookup: CDR1 KGHSH, CDR2 LQKENI. The CDR3 is CASSPLPGNTEAFF. The CDR3 bases are TGTGCCAGCTCACCATTACCGGGGAACACTGAAGCTTTCTTT.

The chain recombines TRBV4-2 with TRBJ2-5, with TRBD2 matching over 7 bases. CDR1 is LGHNA, CDR2 YNFKEQ, per germline. V shed 4 bases and J 2 bases; nucleotides not matched to a gene: 4. The CDR3 has 14 amino acids. The CDR3 nucleotides read TGTGCCAGCAGCCCCGCGGGAGAACAAGAGACCCAGTACTTC. It is translated as CASSPAGEQETQYF.

This rearrangement joins TRBV2 to TRBJ1-2; 8 bases line up with TRBD1. Losses at the gene ends were 8 bases for V and 6 bases for J; bases not matched to a gene: 8. CDR3 length equals 13 residues. Per germline, CDR1 SNHLY and CDR2 FYNNEI. CDR3 bases: TGTGCCAGCTCAGTACAGGGGGAGAATGGCTACACCTTC. This encodes CASSVQGENGYTF.

The chain carries TRBV30 and TRBJ1-6; TRBD1 is a possible D gene (5 bases). The CDR3 is 14 amino acids. Germline CDR1 and CDR2: GTSNPN and SVGIG (reference sequence). V was shortened by 5 bases and J by 9 bases, with 17 bases between the two germline ends. CDR3 nucleotides: TGTGCCTGGGGAAAGGGACTGGGTGGTTCACCCCTCCACTTT. It codes for CAWGKGLGGSPLHF.

This chain connects TRBV10-3 to TRBJ2-3, with 8 bases matching TRBD2. From germline, CDR1 is ENHRY and CDR2 SYGVKD. V lost 10 bases to trimming and J lost 2 bases; unmatched junction nucleotides: 5. The CDR3 length is 13 residues. DNA of the CDR3: TGTGCCACTACGGGGGGGGACACAGATACGCAGTATTTT. Translated, it gives CATTGGDTDTQYF.

V usage is TRBV5-1 and J usage is TRBJ1-1; TRBD1 matches 9 bases. With V trimmed by 4 bases and J by 4 bases, 2 bases remained unmatched. Germline CDR1 is SGHRS and CDR2 is YFSETQ. The CDR3 spans 13 residues. The CDR3 protein is CASSGQGSTEAFF. The CDR3 DNA follows: TGCGCCAGCAGCGGACAGGGGAGCACTGAAGCTTTCTTT.

The V call is TRBV5-1, the J call TRBJ2-1, with 7 bases matching TRBD2. The germline V gene has CDR1 SGHRS and CDR2 YFSETQ. CDR3 size: 15 residues. The ends lost 0 bases at V and 5 bases at J; junction bases unmatched: 5. CDR3 nucleotide sequence: TGCGCCAGCAGCTTGGCGGCTAGCGGACACAATGAGCAGTTCTTC. As protein: CASSLAASGHNEQFF.

This clone was counted once. The genes are TRBV7-9 and TRBJ1-1, with 7 bases identical to TRBD1. V was clipped by 0 bases and J by 3 bases; unmatched bases: 4. The CDR3 extends over 15 amino acids. Germline V gives CDR1 SEHNR, CDR2 FQNEAQ (reference sequence). CDR3 sequence (DNA): TGTGCCAGCAGCTTAGCGGGACAGAGGGACACTGAAGCTTTCTTT. This encodes CASSLAGQRDTEAFF.